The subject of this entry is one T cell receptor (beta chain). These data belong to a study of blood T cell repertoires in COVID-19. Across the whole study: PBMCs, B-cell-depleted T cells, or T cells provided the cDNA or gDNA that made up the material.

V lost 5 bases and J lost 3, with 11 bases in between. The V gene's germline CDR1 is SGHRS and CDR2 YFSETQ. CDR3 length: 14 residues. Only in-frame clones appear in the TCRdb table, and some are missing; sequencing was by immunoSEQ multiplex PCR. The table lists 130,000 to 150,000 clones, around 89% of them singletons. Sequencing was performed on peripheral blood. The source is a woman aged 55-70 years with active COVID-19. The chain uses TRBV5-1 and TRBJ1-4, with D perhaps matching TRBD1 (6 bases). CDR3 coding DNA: TGCGCCAGCAGTGCAGGGGCGGCTAATGAAAAACTGTTTTTT. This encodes CASSAGAANEKLFF.